This is a list of T cell receptor beta chains from one sample in a study of cytomegalovirus exposure and HLA in healthy donors. Sequencing used immunoSEQ multiplex PCR; TCRdb keeps in-frame clones, though not all of them. The sample gives around 190,000 clones, 60% to 85% of which show up once; approximately 1% is in the top ten. Sequenced input: PBMCs. Every receptor here comes from a woman between 40 and 55 years old in good health and CMV-seronegative. The CDR3 runs from the conserved cysteine through the conserved F or W. The D gene is left open where the match is weak. Size is omitted from some rows. Given values are once, few, many or a class for expanded clones.

D gene	V gene	clone size	J gene	CDR3 DNA	CDR3 protein
TRBD2	TRBV29-1	few	TRBJ2-1	TGCAGCGTTGTACTAAGAGGCGGGAGGGAACCCTACAATGAGCAGTTCTTC	CSVVLRGGREPYNEQFF
-	TRBV7-3	-	TRBJ1-1	TGTGCCAGCAAGGGAGAGAACACTGAAGCTTTCTTT	CASKGENTEAFF
TRBD1	TRBV25-1	-	TRBJ2-3	TGTGCCAGTCTAGGGGTGGGACAGGGGAGGACAGATACGCAGTATTTT	CASLGVGQGRTDTQYF
-	TRBV5-4	-	TRBJ2-5	TGTGCCAGCAGCCCGGTCCGTGGGGAGGTGGAGACCCAGTACTTC	CASSPVRGEVETQYF
TRBD2	TRBV5-1	-	TRBJ2-3	TGCGCCAGCAGCCCGACTAGCGGAGCTAGCACAGATACGCAGTATTTT	CASSPTSGASTDTQYF
-	TRBV28	-	TRBJ1-1	TGTGCCAGCAGCCTCACAGTGAACACTGAAGCTTTCTTT	CASSLTVNTEAFF
TRBD1	TRBV19	-	TRBJ1-4	TGTGCCAGTAGTAAATATACAGGGGGTGATAATGAAAAACTGTTTTTT	CASSKYTGGDNEKLFF
TRBD1	TRBV27	-	TRBJ2-7	TGTGCCAGCAGTTCCGCGCGGACAGGGAACTACGAGCAGTACTTC	CASSSARTGNYEQYF
-	TRBV30	-	TRBJ1-5	TGTGCCTGGAGCAAGGCTGGGGGGAGTAACCAGCCCCAGCATTTT	CAWSKAGGSNQPQHF
TRBD1	TRBV6-5	-	TRBJ2-1	TGTGCCAGCAGTGGAACGGGACAGGGGAAGAATGAGCAGTTCTTC	CASSGTGQGKNEQFF
TRBD1	TRBV4-3	-	TRBJ2-7	TGCGCCAGCAGCCAAGATTCTGAGGGGGCCCCCTCCTACGAGCAGTACTTC	CASSQDSEGAPSYEQYF
TRBD2	TRBV6-1	-	TRBJ2-2	TGTGCCAGCAGTGAATGGGGAGGGATTAACACCGGGGAGCTGTTTTTT	CASSEWGGINTGELFF
TRBD2	TRBV7-2	-	TRBJ2-5	TGTGCCAGCAGCTGGCCTAGCGGAATTACGGGGCAAGAGACCCAGTACTTC	CASSWPSGITGQETQYF
TRBD2	TRBV7-3	-	TRBJ2-1	TGTGCCAGCAGCCCTATATTACCGGGACTAGCGATTCCCAATGAGCAGTTCTTC	CASSPILPGLAIPNEQFF
-	TRBV12-5	-	TRBJ2-1	TGTGCTAGTGGAGGGACTTCCTACAATGAGCAGTTCTTC	CASGGTSYNEQFF
-	TRBV28	few	TRBJ2-5	TGTGCCAGCAGGTCGGAGGGACGGACTAACCAAGAGACCCAGTACTTC	CASRSEGRTNQETQYF
-	TRBV7-9	-	TRBJ2-7	TGTGCCAGCAGCCCCGGCGGCATCTACGAGCAGTACTTC	CASSPGGIYEQYF
TRBD2	TRBV5-6	-	TRBJ2-3	TGTGCCAGCAGCCCGGGACTAGCTGGGACCCCCTACACAGATACGCAGTATTTT	CASSPGLAGTPYTDTQYF